One TCR beta chain is described in this entry. Antigen: not known. These data belong to a study of T cell responses to AZD1222 COVID-19 vaccine. General observations from the study: At baseline, seropositivity was found in only a handful of AZD1222 recipients. Nearly half of spike-specific TCRs reportedly target unmutated variant regions. Donors skewed white British and female; clonal diversity was possibly underestimated. With dominance at 160-218 and 743-854, vaccine-associated CD4 TCRs spanned spike.

Method: immunoSEQ multiplex PCR; TCRdb's copy keeps in-frame clones and lacks some. The data hold some 60,000 clones, with about 91% observed a single time. Trimming shortened V by 3 bases and J by 3 bases, and 15 bases separated the two germline ends. The CDR3 has 15 residues. Germline lookup yields CDR1 GTSNPN and CDR2 SVGIG (reference sequence). The sequence was obtained from an adult who received the AZD1222 COVID-19 vaccine. The chain links TRBV30 to TRBJ2-1, with D perhaps TRBD1 or TRBD2 (5 bases each). Sequencing was performed on peripheral blood, taken 28 days after the second AZD1222 dose. The CDR3 loop is CAWSVKLGVYNEQFF. The DNA for the CDR3 is TGTGCCTGGAGCGTAAAATTGGGGGTCTACAATGAGCAGTTCTTC.